The clone carrying this T cell receptor (beta chain) was observed a few times. What it recognizes is unknown. TCRdb fed the reads into MiXCR, producing one record per CDR3 protein. The table shows roughly 860,000 distinct CDR3 sequences, with 32% occurring only once. Looked up from germline, CDR1 is SGHTA and CDR2 is FQGNSA. Losses at the gene ends were 2 bases for V and 9 bases for J; bases not matched to a gene: 13. The CDR3 extends over 17 amino acids. This entry belongs to a study of T cell repertoires in cytomegalovirus infection. The chain is built from TRBV7-2 and TRBJ2-5, with 12 positions matching TRBD2. The TCR sequence derives from a human donor in good health (CMV status not recorded). Some clones in this sample may be carry-over from other donors' samples. This specimen consisted of cultured CD8+ T cells from PBMCs, obtained from culture after CMV antigen stimulation. Here the CDR3 reads CASSLKALAGGPWAQYF. In DNA, the CDR3 is TGTGCCAGCAGCTTAAAAGCTCTAGCGGGGGGGCCTTGGGCCCAGTACTTC.